In this sample, the clone carrying this TCR beta chain turned up a few times. The target antigen is unknown. The trim removed 1 base at V and 1 base at J, leaving 2 bases unmatched. Looked up from germline, CDR1 is LGHDT and CDR2 is YNNKEL (reference sequence). This CDR3 has 16 residues. This entry comes from a study of CD8 T cells in ankylosing spondylitis. TCRdb independently ran MiXCR on the 5' RACE reads; one entry per CDR3 protein. In the table there are 250,000 or so distinct CDR3 sequences, roughly a quarter of which are singletons. General study points: What seemed typical of ankylosing spondylitis blood was a TCR beta motif built from about eight highly homologous variants.

This receptor was taken from a male donor with ankylosing spondylitis or in good health (not recorded which). Sequencing was carried out using blood, either unsorted or a sorted T cell fraction (not recorded which). This chain uses TRBV3-1 with TRBJ2-2; 8 positions agree with TRBD2. The CDR3: CASSQGLAGNTGELFF. CDR3 nucleotides: TGTGCCAGCAGCCAAGGGCTAGCGGGGAACACCGGGGAGCTGTTTTTT. Together with reference TRBV3-1 and TRBJ2-2, the CDR3 gives the full variable domain: DTAVSQTPKYLVTQMGNDKSIKCEQNLGHDTMYWYKQDSKKFLKIMFSYNNKELIINETVPNRFSPKSPDKAHLNLHINSLELGDSAVYFCASSQGLAGNTGELFFGEGSRLTVL.